The 32 T cell receptor beta chains reported below all come from one sample, sequenced in a study of T cell clones after liver transplantation. Only in-frame clones appear in the TCRdb table, and some are missing; sequencing was by immunoSEQ multiplex PCR. The sample includes tens of thousands of clones, about 70% of them seen just once. The material sequenced was CD4+ T cells from blood, taken before liver transplant. The origin of the receptors is a human donor who received a liver transplant.

This chain joins TRBV5-5 and TRBJ2-7, with 7 bases aligning to TRBD1. The CDR3 spans 15 residues. Losses at the gene ends were 4 bases for V and 0 bases for J; bases not matched to a gene: 7. Germline assignment: CDR1 SGHKS and CDR2 YYEKEE (reference sequence). The CDR3 coding sequence is TGTGCCAGCAGCCTAACCGGGACAGTCTCCTACGAGCAGTACTTC. It codes for CASSLTGTVSYEQYF.

This rearrangement joins TRBV2 to TRBJ2-5; possible D gene TRBD1, 6 bases. The CDR3 contains 13 residues. The V end lost 4 bases, the J end lost 2 bases, and 8 bases lay between the germline ends. Germline V gives CDR1 SNHLY, CDR2 FYNNEI. The CDR3 protein is CASSVGAQETQYF. In nucleotides, the CDR3 is TGTGCCAGCAGTGTGGGGGCGCAAGAGACCCAGTACTTC.

The chain combines TRBV5-6 with TRBJ1-3; 11 nucleotides line up with TRBD1. The length of the CDR3 is 18 residues. In germline, CDR1 is SGHDT, CDR2 YYEEEE. The J segment lost 0 bases and the V segment lost 4 bases, leaving 9 bases of the junction unmatched. This chain's CDR3 is CASSRAGTGGDSGNTIYF. DNA for the CDR3: TGTGCCAGCAGCCGCGCAGGGACAGGGGGGGACTCTGGAAACACCATATATTTT.

The rearrangement joins TRBV4-2 to TRBJ1-6; perhaps TRBD1 as D (5 bases). V shed 0 bases and J shed 14 bases, with 14 bases lying between them. The CDR3 extends over 14 amino acids. Per the germline V gene, CDR1 is LGHNA and CDR2 is YNFKEQ. CDR3 in amino acids: CASSQEAGFEALHF. Here the CDR3 DNA reads TGTGCCAGCAGCCAAGAAGCAGGGTTTGAAGCCCTCCACTTT.

V and J are TRBV28 and TRBJ2-7; no clear D. CDR1 is MDHEN, CDR2 SYDVKM, per germline. The CDR3 covers 15 residues. With 5 bases removed from V and 2 bases from J, the gap between germline ends came to 16 bases. CDR3 DNA sequence: TGTGCCAGCAGTCCCCCCAGGCTTCGCCCCTACGAGCAGTACTTC. Protein product: CASSPPRLRPYEQYF. Supplemented by reference TRBV28 and TRBJ2-7, the full variable domain reads DVKVTQSSRYLVKRTGEKVFLECVQDMDHENMFWYRQDPGLGLRLIYFSYDVKMKEKGDIPEGYSVSREKKERFSLILESASTNQTSMYLCASSPPRLRPYEQYFGPGTRLTVT.

In this sample, this clone turned up a few times. The gene calls are TRBV9 and TRBJ2-2, with D uncertain. Germline V gene data show CDR1 as SGDLS and CDR2 as YYNGEE. The CDR3 is 12 amino acids. V was trimmed by 7 bases and J by 3 bases, leaving 7 bases between them. CDR3 protein: CASSTYTGELFF. In nucleotides, the CDR3 is TGTGCCAGCTCTACGTACACCGGGGAGCTGTTTTTT.

The rearrangement uses TRBV6-5 and TRBJ1-2; no firm D call. Germline CDR1 and CDR2: MNHEY and SVGAGI. Trimming took off 5 bases at V and 2 bases at J, with 9 bases between the two ends. CDR3 size: 13 residues. This chain's CDR3 is CASSPRTNYGYTF. CDR3 bases: TGTGCCAGCAGTCCTCGCACAAACTATGGCTACACCTTC.

This sequence joins TRBV11-2 and TRBJ1-2; D is unresolved. V was clipped by 5 bases and J by 0 bases, with 7 bases between them. The germline V gene encodes CDR1 SGHAT and CDR2 FQNNGV. This CDR3 is built from 13 residues. In DNA, the CDR3 is TGTGCCAGCAGCCTACAGACTAACTATGGCTACACCTTC. Residues: CASSLQTNYGYTF.

This chain connects TRBV7-8 to TRBJ2-5; tentative D call: TRBD1 (6 bases). Germline V gives CDR1 SGHVS, CDR2 FQNEAQ. V was trimmed by 5 bases and J by 5 bases, leaving 12 bases between them. The CDR3 contains 13 residues. The DNA for the CDR3 is TGTGCCAGCAGCATCGACAGGCAGGAGACCCAGTACTTC. Translating gives CASSIDRQETQYF.

This clone was observed at least ten times. The chain employs TRBV19 and TRBJ1-2; tentatively, D is TRBD1 (6 bases). Trimming shortened V by 4 bases and J by 1 base, and 13 bases separated the two germline ends. CDR1 is LNHDA and CDR2 is SQIVND in the germline V gene (reference sequence). The CDR3 runs 15 residues. CDR3 nucleotide sequence: TGTGCCAGTAGTAGAGCGACAGGAGGTAACTATGGCTACACCTTC. Translating gives CASSRATGGNYGYTF.

A few counts support this clone. The chain recombines TRBV5-8 with TRBJ1-1; D unclear. The CDR3 length is 13 residues. Between the trimmed V and J ends, which lost 2 bases and 3 bases, there was a span of 8 bases. The germline V gene encodes CDR1 SGHTS and CDR2 YDEGEE. The CDR3 bases are TGTGCCAGCAGCTTTGGGGAGTACACTGAAGCTTTCTTT. It yields the protein CASSFGEYTEAFF.

CDR3 nucleotide sequence: TGCGCCAGCAGTGGCGGATTGAACACTGAAGCTTTCTTT. The encoded protein is CASSGGLNTEAFF. V gene TRBV10-1 combines with J gene TRBJ1-1; D unresolved. Germline V gene lookup returns CDR1 WNHNN and CDR2 SYGVQD (reference sequence). The CDR3 is 13 amino acids. Trimming cost V 4 bases and J 0 bases, with 6 bases left between them.

The genes are TRBV5-6 and TRBJ2-5, with D possibly matching TRBD2 (7 bases). The germline V gene has CDR1 SGHDT and CDR2 YYEEEE. There are 16 residues in the CDR3. V lost 1 base, J lost 5 bases, and 18 bases lay in between. The CDR3 protein is CASSLLGRGGRETQYF. The DNA of the CDR3 is TGTGCCAGCAGCTTGCTGGGTAGGGGGGGTAGGGAGACCCAGTACTTC.

There are a few counts of this clone. The chain links TRBV2 to TRBJ1-3; 9 bases line up with TRBD1. V dropped 6 bases and J dropped 2; count of bases not matched to a gene: 17. From germline, CDR1 is SNHLY and CDR2 FYNNEI. This CDR3 has 19 amino acids. CDR3 protein: CASSAPPGQGSQAGNTIYF. The CDR3 DNA follows: TGTGCCAGCAGCGCCCCACCGGGACAGGGATCTCAAGCTGGAAACACCATATATTTT.

The V and J genes are TRBV6-1 and TRBJ2-7, with D possibly TRBD2 on 7 matching bases. V was cut by 2 bases and J by 0 bases, with 14 bases left in between. Germline V lookup: CDR1 MNHNS, CDR2 SASEGT. The CDR3 loop spans 16 amino acids. CDR3 coding DNA: TGTGCCAGCAGTGAATTCTCAAGGGGGGGCTCCTACGAGCAGTACTTC. This gives the protein CASSEFSRGGSYEQYF.

The CDR3 nucleotides read TGTGCCAGCAGCCATCCGGGACAGGTGAACACTGAAGCTTTCTTT. The encoded protein is CASSHPGQVNTEAFF. The chain uses TRBV14 and TRBJ1-1; the match to TRBD1 covers 8 bases. Germline values: CDR1 SGHDN, CDR2 FVKESK. The CDR3 has 15 amino acids. V lost 3 bases, J lost 0 bases, and 3 bases stayed unmatched.

This clone was recorded only once. The chain employs TRBV6-6 and TRBJ2-3; D possibly corresponds to TRBD1 (7 bases). Trimming took 6 bases from V and 6 from J, leaving 16 bases between them. Germline CDR1 MNHNY, CDR2 SVGAGI (reference sequence). The CDR3 sequence is 14 residues long. CDR3 residues: CASSGGQKFDTQYF. The DNA for the CDR3 is TGTGCCAGCAGCGGGGGACAGAAGTTTGATACGCAGTATTTT.

V and J are TRBV4-1 and TRBJ1-2; 12 nucleotides align to TRBD1. The CDR3 covers 15 residues. Per germline, CDR1 MGHRA and CDR2 YSYEKL. The V and J ends lost 4 bases and 6 bases, in that order; junction bases with no gene match: 6. CDR3 DNA sequence: TGCGCCAGCAGCCGGGGACAGGGGGCGATTGATGGCTACACCTTC. It specifies CASSRGQGAIDGYTF.

The chain uses TRBV28 and TRBJ1-2; D is unclear. V dropped 3 bases and J dropped 0 bases, with 11 bases sitting between them. The CDR3 runs 15 residues. Germline V CDR1 and CDR2: MDHEN, SYDVKM. The CDR3 region is CASSFWQESNYGYTF. In nucleotides, the CDR3 is TGTGCCAGCAGTTTCTGGCAGGAATCTAACTATGGCTACACCTTC.

The gene calls are TRBV18 and TRBJ1-4, with D uncertain. CDR3 size: 13 residues. Trimming shortened V by 6 bases and J by 5 bases, and 10 bases separated the two germline ends. The germline gives CDR1 KGHSH, CDR2 LQKENI. The CDR3 DNA reads TGTGCCAGCTCGCGGGGTGAGAATGAAAAACTGTTTTTT. Protein product: CASSRGENEKLFF.

The chain uses TRBV7-9 and TRBJ1-6; the D is unclear. Germline CDR1 is SEHNR and CDR2 is FQNEAQ (reference sequence). The CDR3 totals 16 residues. Between the trimmed V and J ends, which lost 5 bases and 1 base, there was a span of 12 bases. For the CDR3, the DNA is TGTGCCAGCAGCCCGATTGAGGGATCCTATAATTCACCCCTCCACTTT. Protein sequence: CASSPIEGSYNSPLHF. The variable domain in full, with the rest retrieved from reference TRBV7-9 and TRBJ1-6, is DTGVSQNPRHKITKRGQNVTFRCDPISEHNRLYWYRQTLGQGPEFLTYFQNEAQLEKSRLLSDRFSAERPKGSFSTLEIQRTEQGDSAMYLCASSPIEGSYNSPLHFGNGTRLTVT.

The V call is TRBV28, the J call TRBJ1-2; D ambiguous. CDR1 MDHEN and CDR2 SYDVKM come from the germline V gene. The CDR3 is 14 amino acids. The V end was cut by 4 bases, the J end by 4 bases, with 13 bases between. The CDR3 coding sequence is TGTGCCAGCAGTTCACTTGAAGGAGTCTATGGCTACACCTTC. Its translation: CASSSLEGVYGYTF.

The rearrangement uses TRBV28 and TRBJ2-6; the match to TRBD1 covers 7 bases. In germline, CDR1 is MDHEN, CDR2 SYDVKM. The V segment lost 8 bases and the J segment 9 bases; nucleotides outside the gene matches: 13. The CDR3 has 15 residues. This CDR3 is CASVNHRGGFNVLTF. The CDR3 DNA reads TGTGCCAGCGTGAATCACAGGGGTGGTTTCAACGTCCTGACTTTC.

With respect to this clone: Within the sample, other DNA sequences also encode this same CDR3. The chain is built from TRBV7-2 and TRBJ1-4; 7 nucleotides match TRBD1. J lost 4 bases, V lost 6 bases, and 5 bases had no gene match. The CDR3 consists of 14 residues. CDR1 and CDR2 from the germline V gene are SGHTA and FQGNSA. The CDR3, as DNA: TGTGCCAGCAGTCGACAGGGTGGTAATGAAAAACTGTTTTTT. This gives the protein CASSRQGGNEKLFF.

The J gene is TRBJ2-3, the V gene TRBV4-1; a possible D gene is TRBD2 (6 bases). From germline, CDR1 is MGHRA and CDR2 YSYEKL. The CDR3 runs to 17 residues. Trimming stripped 4 bases from V and 1 base from J, with 18 bases between. CDR3: CASSRPTGVYGTDTQYF. CDR3 nucleotides: TGCGCCAGCAGCCGGCCAACGGGGGTTTACGGCACAGATACGCAGTATTTT.

The rearrangement uses TRBV10-3 and TRBJ2-7; TRBD1 agrees at 11 bases. J was trimmed by 5 bases and V by 0 bases; bases with no gene match: 9. The CDR3 is 17 amino acids. Germline V CDR1 and CDR2: ENHRY, SYGVKD. DNA for the CDR3: TGTGCCATCAGTGAGTCCCCGGGGACAGGGGGTCTTGACGAGCAGTACTTC. Translated, it gives CAISESPGTGGLDEQYF.

The chain has TRBV7-2 and TRBJ2-3; 9 positions agree with TRBD2. The germline V gene has CDR1 SGHTA and CDR2 FQGNSA. J lost 8 bases, V lost 5 bases, and 14 bases had no gene match. The CDR3 is made up of 16 amino acids. CDR3 bases: TGTGCCAGCAGCCGAAATCAAGCGGGGGGCGCGCCTACGCAGTATTTT. It is translated as CASSRNQAGGAPTQYF.

In this sample, this clone turned up once. The rearrangement joins TRBV7-9 to TRBJ2-7; weak D call: TRBD1 (5 bases). CDR3 length: 17 residues. With 5 bases removed from V and 5 bases from J, the gap between germline ends came to 25 bases. Looked up from germline, CDR1 is SEHNR and CDR2 is FQNEAQ (reference sequence). The CDR3 DNA is TGTGCCAGCAGCCCTCTTGGTGTCTCCAGGGCTTGGAACGAGCAGTACTTC. This encodes CASSPLGVSRAWNEQYF.

The V gene is TRBV11-2, the J gene TRBJ2-1; a possible D gene is TRBD1 (6 bases). The CDR3 sequence is 15 residues long. Germline-derived CDR1 and CDR2 are SGHAT and FQNNGV. The V and J ends lost 0 bases and 4 bases respectively, with 10 bases between them. This chain's CDR3 is CASSLDPQGYNEQFF. CDR3 nucleotides: TGTGCCAGCAGCTTAGATCCACAGGGTTACAATGAGCAGTTCTTC.

The V call is TRBV5-5, the J call TRBJ1-1; perhaps TRBD1 as D (6 bases). The germline V and J ends were trimmed by 5 bases and 6 bases, with 14 bases remaining between them. This CDR3 is built from 13 residues. Germline CDR1 SGHKS, CDR2 YYEKEE (reference sequence). CDR3 DNA sequence: TGTGCCAGCAGACCCGTGGCAGGGGCTGAAGCTTTCTTT. It translates to CASRPVAGAEAFF. The variable domain in full, completed from reference TRBV5-5 and TRBJ1-1, reads DAGVTQSPTHLIKTRGQQVTLRCSPISGHKSVSWYQQVLGQGPQFIFQYYEKEERGRGNFPDRFSARQFPNYSSELNVNALLLGDSALYLCASRPVAGAEAFFGQGTRLTVV.

Within the sample, this clone is medium-sized. The chain uses TRBV28 and TRBJ1-4; TRBD1 might be the D (5 bases). Germline lookup yields CDR1 MDHEN and CDR2 SYDVKM. Trimming took off 6 bases at V and 6 bases at J, with 14 bases between the two ends. The CDR3 is 14 amino acids. The chain's CDR3 is CASRPWGVDEKLFF. In DNA form, the CDR3 reads TGTGCCAGCAGACCGTGGGGGGTAGATGAAAAACTGTTTTTT.

The sample holds a few counts of this clone. The chain has TRBV28 and TRBJ1-5, with D tentatively TRBD1 (5 bases). The CDR3 runs to 15 residues. The germline V gene encodes CDR1 MDHEN and CDR2 SYDVKM. Trimming took 3 bases from V and 0 from J, leaving 9 bases between them. The CDR3 reads CASSFGGISNQPQHF. CDR3 nucleotide sequence: TGTGCCAGCAGTTTTGGGGGGATTAGCAATCAGCCCCAGCATTTT.